This TCR beta chain was captured by sequencing in a study of blood T cell repertoires in COVID-19. Across the study: Some COVID-19 samples were acute and others convalescent; all came from the United States, Italy and Spain.

The CDR3 extends over 14 amino acids. The junction had 2 bases not matched to a gene; V was cut back by 4 bases and J by 0 bases. The V gene's germline CDR1 is SGHTA and CDR2 FQGNSA. Method: immunoSEQ multiplex PCR; TCRdb's copy keeps in-frame clones and lacks some. The table shows hundreds of thousands of clones, with nearly 90% occurring only once. The sample taken for sequencing was PBMCs or T cells enriched from blood (not recorded which). The rearrangement links TRBV7-2 to TRBJ2-7; 8 bases map to TRBD2. The TCR originated in a woman under 30 with acute COVID-19. CDR3 loop: CASSSTSVSYEQYF. The CDR3 nucleotides are TGTGCCAGCAGCTCGACTAGCGTCTCCTACGAGCAGTACTTC.